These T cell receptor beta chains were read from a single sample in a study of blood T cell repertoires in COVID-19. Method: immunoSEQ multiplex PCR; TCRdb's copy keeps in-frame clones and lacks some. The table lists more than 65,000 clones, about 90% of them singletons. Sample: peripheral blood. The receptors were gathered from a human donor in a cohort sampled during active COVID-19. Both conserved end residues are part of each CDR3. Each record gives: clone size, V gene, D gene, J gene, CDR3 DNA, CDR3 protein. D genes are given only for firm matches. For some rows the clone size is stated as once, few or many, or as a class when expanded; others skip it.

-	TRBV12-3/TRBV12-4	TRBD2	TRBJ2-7	TGTGCCAGCAGTTCGTCACTAGCGGTGGAGTACTTC	CASSSSLAVEYF
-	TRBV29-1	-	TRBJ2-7	TGCAGCGTAGGTGGAGGCGTATCCTACGAGCAGTACTTC	CSVGGGVSYEQYF
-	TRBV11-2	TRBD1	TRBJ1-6	TGTGCCAGCAGCTCCTCAGCCCGGACAGGGGGCAATTCACCCCTCCACTTT	CASSSSARTGGNSPLHF
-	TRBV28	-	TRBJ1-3	TGTGCCAGCCTAAAGAGCATGGGAGCTGGAAACACCATATATTTT	CASLKSMGAGNTIYF
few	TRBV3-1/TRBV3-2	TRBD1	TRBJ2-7	TGTGCCAGCAGCTACCTGGGACAGGGGGCCGGGGAGCAGTACTTC	CASSYLGQGAGEQYF
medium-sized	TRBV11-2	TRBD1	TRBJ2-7	TGTGCCAGCAGCTTATTACAGGGGCGTCCTTCCTCCTACGAGCAGTACTTC	CASSLLQGRPSSYEQYF
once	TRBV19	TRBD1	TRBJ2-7	TGTGCCAGTAGTTTATCGGGACAGGGGGCCGACGAGCAGTACTTC	CASSLSGQGADEQYF
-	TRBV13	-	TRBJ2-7	TGTGCCAGCAGTCTCTTCGGGGGTTTGACCTACGAGCAGTACTTC	CASSLFGGLTYEQYF
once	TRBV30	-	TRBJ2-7	TGTGCCTGGAGTGAAGGACAGTTTTCCTACGAGCAGTACTTC	CAWSEGQFSYEQYF
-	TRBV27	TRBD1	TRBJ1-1	TGTGCCAGCAGTTTGTACGGGACAGGACCCACTGAAGCTTTCTTT	CASSLYGTGPTEAFF
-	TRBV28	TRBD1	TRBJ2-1	TGTGCCAGCAGGGAGAGACAGGGGTTTCGGTTCTTC	CASRERQGFRFF
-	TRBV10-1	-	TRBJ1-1	TGCGCCAGCAGTCGGGAAGCTTTCTTT	CASSREAFF
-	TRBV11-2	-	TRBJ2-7	TGTGCCAGCAGCTTAGACAGGCAGTCCTACGAGCAGTACTTC	CASSLDRQSYEQYF
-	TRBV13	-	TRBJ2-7	TGTGCCAGCAGCGGAGATCTAACAGGGAGTTCGGGTGAGCAGTACTTC	CASSGDLTGSSGEQYF
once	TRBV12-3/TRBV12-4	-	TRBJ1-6	TGTGCCAGCCTGAGCTCCTATAATTCACCCCTCCACTTT	CASLSSYNSPLHF
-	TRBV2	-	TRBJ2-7	TGTGCCAGCGGAAGGGGCCTAGTCGAGCAGTACTTC	CASGRGLVEQYF
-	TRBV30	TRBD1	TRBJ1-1	TGTGCCTGGGATACAGGGGCCACTGAAGCTTTCTTT	CAWDTGATEAFF
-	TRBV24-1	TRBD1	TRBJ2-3	TGTGCCACCAGTGGGGAAAACCGGGACAGGGTCCACACAGATACGCAGTATTTT	CATSGENRDRVHTDTQYF